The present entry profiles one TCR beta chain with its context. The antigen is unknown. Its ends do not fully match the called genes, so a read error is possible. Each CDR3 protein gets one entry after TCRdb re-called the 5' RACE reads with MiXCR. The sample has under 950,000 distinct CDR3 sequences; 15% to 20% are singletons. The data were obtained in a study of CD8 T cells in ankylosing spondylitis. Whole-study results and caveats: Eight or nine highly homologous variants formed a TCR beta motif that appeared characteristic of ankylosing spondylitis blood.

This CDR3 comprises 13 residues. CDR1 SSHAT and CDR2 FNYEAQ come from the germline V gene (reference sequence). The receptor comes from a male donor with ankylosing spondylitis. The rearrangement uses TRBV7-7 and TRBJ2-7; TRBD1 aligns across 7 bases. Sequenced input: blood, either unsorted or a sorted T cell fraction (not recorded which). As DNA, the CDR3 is TGTGCTAGCAGCTTAACAGGGGTGAGCGAGCAGTACTTC. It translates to CASSLTGVSEQYF.